Given below is one TCR beta chain in context. Time point specified: newly diagnosed GD, antithyroid drugs for less than 3 months. TCR sequences were obtained from RNA taken from PBMCs. Staff took around 8.6 milliliters of peripheral blood and put it into EDTA tubes. Library construction for TCR beta used iRepertoire HTBI primers and Arm-PCR of CDR3 regions. TCRdb re-analysed the multiplex PCR reads in MiXCR, keeping a single row per CDR3 protein. The profile shows hundreds of thousands of distinct CDR3 sequences, roughly 17% of them singletons. The sample originates from a study of regulatory T cells in long-lasting Graves disease. Germline assignment: CDR1 MDHEN and CDR2 SYDVKM. The CDR3 is made up of 17 amino acids. V gave up 2 bases and J gave up 5 bases, with 21 bases separating them. This sample was also put to use in a study of T cells in Graves' hyperthyroidism and ophthalmopathy. That source adds: The TCR CDR3 was amplified in a first-round RT-PCR using the HTBI primer set.

The sequence was obtained from a man aged 40-55 years with Graves disease. The sequences come from peripheral blood mononuclear cells (PBMCs), collected at new diagnosis, from a patient treated with antithyroid drugs. The J gene is TRBJ1-2, the V gene TRBV28; tentative D call: TRBD1 (6 bases). DNA for the CDR3: TGTGCCAGCAGTTTAGACGGTTTGATCCTAGGGGGGTATGGCTACACCTTC. It encodes CASSLDGLILGGYGYTF.